The 13 T cell receptor beta chains reported below all come from one sample, sequenced in a study of T-cell memory formation after mild COVID-19. TCRdb used MiXCR to reprocess the 5' RACE reads, holding one entry per CDR3 protein. Of roughly 610,000 distinct CDR3 sequences listed, approximately 15% are singletons. Sequenced input: PBMCs or a T cell subset sorted from them (not recorded which). These receptors all come from an adult woman who had mild COVID-19 (a few samples of this study predate the infection). Cell type and time point are not known.

This clonotype has only a few counts. The rearrangement joins TRBV18 to TRBJ2-4; D is unresolved. V shed 3 bases and J shed 0 bases, with 9 bases lying between them. CDR3 length equals 15 residues. Looked up from germline, CDR1 is KGHSH and CDR2 is LQKENI. The CDR3 loop reads CASSPEHIAKNIQYF. In nucleotides, the CDR3 is TGTGCCAGCTCACCTGAGCATATAGCCAAAAACATTCAGTACTTC.

The CDR3 DNA reads TGTGCCAGCAGCCAAGACGAGGGGTACTATGGCTACACCTTC. It encodes CASSQDEGYYGYTF. The V gene is TRBV3-1, the J gene TRBJ1-2; tentative D call: TRBD1 (5 bases). The V end was cut by 0 bases, the J end by 3 bases, with 8 bases between. CDR1 is LGHDT, CDR2 YNNKEL, per germline (reference sequence). CDR3 size: 14 residues.

This clonotype showed up many times. The gene calls are TRBV4-1 and TRBJ1-6; D possibly corresponds to TRBD1 (5 bases). Germline loops: CDR1 MGHRA, CDR2 YSYEKL. V was clipped by 1 base and J by 14 bases, with 15 bases between them. The CDR3 is 14 residues long. This CDR3 reads CASSQGFGTGALHF. CDR3 in DNA: TGCGCCAGCAGCCAAGGCTTCGGGACTGGGGCCCTCCACTTT.

This sequence joins TRBV5-1 and TRBJ1-2; D is unresolved. The CDR3 covers 15 residues. V lost 3 bases to trimming and J lost 0 bases, with 12 bases between them. Germline V gene data show CDR1 as SGHRS and CDR2 as YFSETQ. The CDR3 protein is CASSYARGTNYGYTF. The CDR3, as DNA: TGCGCCAGCAGCTATGCTCGGGGTACTAACTATGGCTACACCTTC.

This clonotype turned up a few times. V and J are TRBV12-3 or TRBV12-4 and TRBJ2-5; D unresolved. The CDR3 consists of 15 residues. The germline V and J ends were trimmed by 1 base and 5 bases, with 14 bases remaining between them. The chain's CDR3 is CASSLGYRLGETQYF. CDR3 bases: TGTGCCAGCAGTTTAGGGTATAGGTTGGGGGAGACCCAGTACTTC.

Only a few counts were recorded for this clonotype. The genes are TRBV7-2 and TRBJ2-1; D is perhaps TRBD1 or TRBD2 (6 bases each). Germline CDR1 SGHTA, CDR2 FQGNSA. The CDR3 extends over 17 amino acids. Trimming stripped 1 base from V and 8 bases from J, with 21 bases between. The CDR3: CASSLGVGGSRSDEQFF. In nucleotides, the CDR3 is TGTGCCAGCAGCTTAGGCGTAGGGGGGTCGCGGAGCGATGAGCAGTTCTTC.

The chain links TRBV9 to TRBJ2-5, with a weak D call TRBD1 (5 bases). Per the germline V gene, CDR1 is SGDLS and CDR2 is YYNGEE. The germline V and J ends were trimmed by 1 base and 3 bases, with 10 bases remaining between them. The CDR3 has 14 amino acids. The CDR3 sequence: CASSVQGEKETQYF. In DNA form, the CDR3 reads TGTGCCAGCAGCGTACAGGGCGAGAAAGAGACCCAGTACTTC.

The chain combines TRBV4-1 with TRBJ2-7; the D gene could be TRBD1 or TRBD2 (5 bases each). The CDR3 sequence is 15 residues long. V was clipped by 5 bases and J by 3 bases, with 17 bases between them. The germline V gene has CDR1 MGHRA and CDR2 YSYEKL. The CDR3 region is CASSLGEQNGYEQYF. The CDR3 nucleotides are TGCGCCAGCAGCTTGGGGGAACAGAACGGCTACGAGCAGTACTTC.

The chain carries TRBV30 and TRBJ1-4, with D possibly being TRBD1 (6 bases). The V end was cut by 8 bases, the J end by 3 bases, with 13 bases between. The CDR3 loop spans 13 amino acids. CDR1 is GTSNPN and CDR2 is SVGIG in the germline V gene (reference sequence). The CDR3: CALGGRANEKLFF. DNA for the CDR3: TGTGCCCTGGGGGGGCGCGCTAATGAAAAACTGTTTTTT.

The V and J genes are TRBV5-1 and TRBJ2-5, with 7 bases aligning to TRBD1. The V gene's germline CDR1 is SGHRS and CDR2 YFSETQ. The V and J ends lost 2 bases and 3 bases, in that order; junction bases with no gene match: 4. The CDR3 has 14 residues. CDR3 DNA: TGCGCCAGCAGCTTTCCCGGGACAGAAGAGACCCAGTACTTC. It codes for CASSFPGTEETQYF.

The CDR3 protein is CASSEYTGKGGYTF. The CDR3 DNA is TGTGCCAGCAGTGAATACACGGGGAAAGGTGGCTACACCTTC. This chain joins TRBV25-1 and TRBJ1-2; D gene unclear. Trimming shortened V by 0 bases and J by 7 bases, and 12 bases separated the two germline ends. This CDR3 is 14 amino acids long. CDR1 and CDR2 (germline): MGHDK, SYGVNS.

This clonotype was counted a few times. The genes are TRBV24-1 and TRBJ2-1; 11 nucleotides match TRBD2. Germline assignment: CDR1 KGHDR and CDR2 SFDVKD. The trim removed 4 bases at V and 3 bases at J, leaving 4 bases unmatched. The CDR3 runs 16 residues. The CDR3 region is CATSDRTSGFYNEQFF. The CDR3 DNA is TGTGCCACCAGTGACAGGACTAGCGGGTTCTACAATGAGCAGTTCTTC.

The V call is TRBV20-1, the J call TRBJ2-6; D is unresolved. The CDR3 runs to 14 residues. Germline-derived CDR1 and CDR2 are DFQATT and SNEGSKA (reference sequence). V was trimmed by 7 bases and J by 1 base, leaving 11 bases between them. The CDR3, as DNA: TGCAGTGGCCTGCAAATATCTGGGGCCAACGTCCTGACTTTC. It encodes CSGLQISGANVLTF.